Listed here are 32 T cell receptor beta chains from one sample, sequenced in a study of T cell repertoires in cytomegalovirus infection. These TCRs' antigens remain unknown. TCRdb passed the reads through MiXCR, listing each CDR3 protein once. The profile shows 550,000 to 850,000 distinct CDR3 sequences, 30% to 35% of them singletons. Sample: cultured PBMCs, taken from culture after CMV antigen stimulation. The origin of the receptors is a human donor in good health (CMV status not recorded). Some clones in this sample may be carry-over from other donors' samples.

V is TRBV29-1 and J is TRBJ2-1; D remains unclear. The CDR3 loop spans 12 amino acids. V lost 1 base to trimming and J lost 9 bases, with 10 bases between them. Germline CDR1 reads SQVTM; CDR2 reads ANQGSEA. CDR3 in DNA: TGCAGCGTTGAAGGCACGGGCGGTGAGCAGTTCTTC. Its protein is CSVEGTGGEQFF.

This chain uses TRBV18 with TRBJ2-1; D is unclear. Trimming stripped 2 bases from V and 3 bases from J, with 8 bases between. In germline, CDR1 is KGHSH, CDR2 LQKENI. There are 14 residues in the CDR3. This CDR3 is CASSPAVLYNEQFF. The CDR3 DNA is TGTGCCAGCTCACCAGCAGTCCTCTACAATGAGCAGTTCTTC.

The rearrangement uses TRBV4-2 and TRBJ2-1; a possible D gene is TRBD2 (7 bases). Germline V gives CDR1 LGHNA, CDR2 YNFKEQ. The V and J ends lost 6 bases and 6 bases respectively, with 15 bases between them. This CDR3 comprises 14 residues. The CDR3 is CASSSRGAANEQFF. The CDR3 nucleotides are TGTGCCAGCAGTTCCCGGGGGGCGGCCAATGAGCAGTTCTTC.

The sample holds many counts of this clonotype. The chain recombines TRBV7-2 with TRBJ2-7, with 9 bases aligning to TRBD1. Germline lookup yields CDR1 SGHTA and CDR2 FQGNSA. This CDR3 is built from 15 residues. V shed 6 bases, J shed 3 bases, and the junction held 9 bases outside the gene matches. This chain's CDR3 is CASSHYGGQGYEQYF. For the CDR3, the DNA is TGTGCCAGCAGTCATTACGGGGGACAGGGCTACGAGCAGTACTTC.

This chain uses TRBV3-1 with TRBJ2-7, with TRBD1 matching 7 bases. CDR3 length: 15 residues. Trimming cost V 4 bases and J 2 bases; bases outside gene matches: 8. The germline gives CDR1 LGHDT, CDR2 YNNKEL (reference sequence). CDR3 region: CASSLTGTEAYEQYF. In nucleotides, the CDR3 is TGTGCCAGCAGCCTCACCGGGACAGAGGCCTACGAGCAGTACTTC.

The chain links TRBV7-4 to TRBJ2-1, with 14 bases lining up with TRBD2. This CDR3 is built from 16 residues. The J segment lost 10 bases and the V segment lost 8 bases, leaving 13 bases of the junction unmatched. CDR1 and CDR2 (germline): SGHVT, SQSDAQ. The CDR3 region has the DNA TGTGCCAGCCGCAAACAGGGACTAGCGGGAGTTGGCGAGCAGTTCTTC. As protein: CASRKQGLAGVGEQFF.

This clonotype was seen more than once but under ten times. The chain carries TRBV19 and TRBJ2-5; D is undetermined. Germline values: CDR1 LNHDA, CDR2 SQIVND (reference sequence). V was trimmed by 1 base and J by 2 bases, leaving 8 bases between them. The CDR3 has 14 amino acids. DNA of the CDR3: TGTGCCAGTAGTATAGGTCGGATTCAAGAGACCCAGTACTTC. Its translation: CASSIGRIQETQYF. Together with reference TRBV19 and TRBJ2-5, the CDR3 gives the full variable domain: DGGITQSPKYLFRKEGQNVTLSCEQNLNHDAMYWYRQDPGQGLRLIYYSQIVNDFQKGDIAEGYSVSREKKESFPLTVTSAQKNPTAFYLCASSIGRIQETQYFGPGTRLLVL.

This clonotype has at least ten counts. This chain's CDR3 is CASSLRHGVSYNEQFF. The CDR3 DNA reads TGTGCCAGCAGCTTAAGACACGGGGTCTCCTACAATGAGCAGTTCTTC. The V call is TRBV7-2, the J call TRBJ2-1; possible D gene TRBD2, 5 bases. V was pared by 2 bases and J by 0 bases, with 11 bases between. This CDR3 has 16 amino acids. Germline V gene data show CDR1 as SGHTA and CDR2 as FQGNSA.

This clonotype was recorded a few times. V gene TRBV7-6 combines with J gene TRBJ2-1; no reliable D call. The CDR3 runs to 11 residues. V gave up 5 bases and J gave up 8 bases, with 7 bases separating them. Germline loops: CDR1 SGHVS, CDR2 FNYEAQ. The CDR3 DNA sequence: TGTGCCAGCAGCCACCTTTATGAGCAGTTCTTC. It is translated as CASSHLYEQFF. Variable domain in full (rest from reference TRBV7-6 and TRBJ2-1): GAGVSQSPRYKVTKRGQDVALRCDPISGHVSLYWYRQALGQGPEFLTYFNYEAQQDKSGLPNDRFSAERPEGSISTLTIQRTEQRDSAMYRCASSHLYEQFFGPGTRLTVL.

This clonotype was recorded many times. CDR3 nucleotide sequence: TGTGCCAGCAGTTACAGGGCAGTAGCGGGGGCTTCCTACGAGCAGTACTTC. Protein: CASSYRAVAGASYEQYF. The rearrangement joins TRBV7-2 to TRBJ2-7, with 9 bases matching TRBD2. This CDR3 region has 17 residues. Losses at the gene ends were 6 bases for V and 1 base for J; bases not matched to a gene: 13. CDR1 is SGHTA, CDR2 FQGNSA, per germline.

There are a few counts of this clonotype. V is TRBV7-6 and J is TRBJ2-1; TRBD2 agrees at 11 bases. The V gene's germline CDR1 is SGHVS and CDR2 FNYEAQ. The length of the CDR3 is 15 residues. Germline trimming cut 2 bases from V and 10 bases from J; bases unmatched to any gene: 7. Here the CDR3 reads CASSLPASGRSEQFF. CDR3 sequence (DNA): TGTGCCAGCAGCTTACCGGCTAGCGGGAGGTCCGAGCAGTTCTTC.

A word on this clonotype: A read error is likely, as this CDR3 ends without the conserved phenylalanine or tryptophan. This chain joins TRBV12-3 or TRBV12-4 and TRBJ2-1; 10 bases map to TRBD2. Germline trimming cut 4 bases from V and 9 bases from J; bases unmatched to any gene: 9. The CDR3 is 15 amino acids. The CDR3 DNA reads TGTGCCAGCAGTTCTAGCGGGAGAGCTCGTACTGAGCAGTTCTCC. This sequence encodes CASSSSGRARTEQFS.

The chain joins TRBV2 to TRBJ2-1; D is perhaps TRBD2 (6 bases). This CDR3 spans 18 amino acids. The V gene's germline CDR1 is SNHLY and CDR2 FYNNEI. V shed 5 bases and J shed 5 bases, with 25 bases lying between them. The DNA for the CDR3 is TGTGCCAGCAGTCACTACACCGACGGAAGCGGGCCTGACAATGAGCAGTTCTTC. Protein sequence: CASSHYTDGSGPDNEQFF.

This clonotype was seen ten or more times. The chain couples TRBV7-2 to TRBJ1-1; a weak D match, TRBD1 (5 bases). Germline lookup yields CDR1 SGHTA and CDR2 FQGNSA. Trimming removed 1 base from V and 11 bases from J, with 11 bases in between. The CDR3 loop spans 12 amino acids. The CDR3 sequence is CASSLDLTVAFF. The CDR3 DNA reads TGTGCCAGCAGCTTAGATCTGACAGTGGCTTTCTTT.

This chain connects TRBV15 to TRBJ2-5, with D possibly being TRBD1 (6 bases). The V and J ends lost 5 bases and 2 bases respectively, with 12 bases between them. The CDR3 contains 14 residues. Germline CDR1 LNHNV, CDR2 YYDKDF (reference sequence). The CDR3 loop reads CATSEGTPQETQYF. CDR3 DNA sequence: TGTGCCACCAGCGAAGGGACACCTCAAGAGACCCAGTACTTC.

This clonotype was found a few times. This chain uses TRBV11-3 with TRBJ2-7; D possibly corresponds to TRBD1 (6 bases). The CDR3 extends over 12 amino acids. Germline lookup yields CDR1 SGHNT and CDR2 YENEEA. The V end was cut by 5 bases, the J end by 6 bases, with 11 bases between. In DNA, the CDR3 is TGTGCCAGCAGCGGGGGCATTGGCGAGCAGTACTTC. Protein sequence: CASSGGIGEQYF.

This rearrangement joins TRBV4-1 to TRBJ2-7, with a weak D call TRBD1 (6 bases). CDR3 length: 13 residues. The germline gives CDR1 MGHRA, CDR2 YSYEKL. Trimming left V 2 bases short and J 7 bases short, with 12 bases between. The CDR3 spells CASSQNRVREQYF. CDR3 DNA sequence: TGCGCCAGCAGCCAAAACAGGGTGAGGGAGCAGTACTTC.

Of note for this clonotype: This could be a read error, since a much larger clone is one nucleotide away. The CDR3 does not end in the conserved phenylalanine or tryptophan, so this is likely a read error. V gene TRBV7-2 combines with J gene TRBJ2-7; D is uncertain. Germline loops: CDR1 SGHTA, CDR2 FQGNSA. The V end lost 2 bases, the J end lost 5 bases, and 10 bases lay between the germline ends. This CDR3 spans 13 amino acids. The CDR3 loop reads CASSLRPGHEQYY. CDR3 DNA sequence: TGTGCCAGCAGCTTAAGGCCCGGACACGAGCAGTACTAC.

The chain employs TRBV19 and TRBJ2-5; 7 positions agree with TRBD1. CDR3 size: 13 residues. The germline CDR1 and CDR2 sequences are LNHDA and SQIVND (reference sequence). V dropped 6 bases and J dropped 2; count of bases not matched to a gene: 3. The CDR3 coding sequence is TGTGCCAGTAGAAAACAGGGGCAAGAGACCCAGTACTTC. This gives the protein CASRKQGQETQYF.

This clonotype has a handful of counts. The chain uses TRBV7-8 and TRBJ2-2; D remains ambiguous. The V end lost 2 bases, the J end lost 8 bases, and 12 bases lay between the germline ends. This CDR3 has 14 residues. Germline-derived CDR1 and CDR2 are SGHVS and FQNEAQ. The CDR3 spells CASSLLGSRGELFF. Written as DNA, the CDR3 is TGTGCCAGCAGCTTATTGGGCAGTCGAGGGGAGCTGTTTTTT.

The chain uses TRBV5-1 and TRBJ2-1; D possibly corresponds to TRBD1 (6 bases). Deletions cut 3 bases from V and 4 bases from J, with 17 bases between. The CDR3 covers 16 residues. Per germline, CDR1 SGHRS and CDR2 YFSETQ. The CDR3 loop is CASSWGRGSRYNEQFF. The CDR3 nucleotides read TGCGCCAGCAGCTGGGGCAGGGGTTCTCGATACAATGAGCAGTTCTTC.

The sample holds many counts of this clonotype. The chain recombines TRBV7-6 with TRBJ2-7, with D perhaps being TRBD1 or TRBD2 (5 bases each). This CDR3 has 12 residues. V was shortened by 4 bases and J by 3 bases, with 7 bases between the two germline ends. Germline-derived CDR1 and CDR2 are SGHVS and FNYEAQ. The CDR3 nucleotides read TGTGCCAGCAGCTGGGACGGCTACGAGCAGTACTTC. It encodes CASSWDGYEQYF.

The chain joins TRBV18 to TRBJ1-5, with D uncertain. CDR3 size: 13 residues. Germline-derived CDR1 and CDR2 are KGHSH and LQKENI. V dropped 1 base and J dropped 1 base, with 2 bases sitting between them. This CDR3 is CASSPLSNQPQHF. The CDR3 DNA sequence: TGTGCCAGCTCACCACTCAGCAATCAGCCCCAGCATTTT.

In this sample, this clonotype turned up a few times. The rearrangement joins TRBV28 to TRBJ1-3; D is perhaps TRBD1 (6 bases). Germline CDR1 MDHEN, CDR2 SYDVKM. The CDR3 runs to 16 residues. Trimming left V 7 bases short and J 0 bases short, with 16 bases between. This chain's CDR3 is CASTLGGERSGNTIYF. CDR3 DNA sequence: TGTGCCAGCACCCTAGGGGGGGAACGCTCTGGAAACACCATATATTTT.

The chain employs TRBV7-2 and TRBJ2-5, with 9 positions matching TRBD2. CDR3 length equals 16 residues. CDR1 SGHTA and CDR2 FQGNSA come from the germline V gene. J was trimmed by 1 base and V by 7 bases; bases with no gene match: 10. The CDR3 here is CASISVAGELQETQYF. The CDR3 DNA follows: TGTGCCAGCATCAGTGTAGCGGGAGAACTCCAAGAGACCCAGTACTTC.

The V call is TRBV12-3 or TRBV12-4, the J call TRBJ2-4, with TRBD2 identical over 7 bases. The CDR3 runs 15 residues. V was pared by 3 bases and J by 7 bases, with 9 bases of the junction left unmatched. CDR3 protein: CASSLGGPGWNIQYF. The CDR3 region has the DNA TGTGCCAGCAGTTTGGGAGGGCCAGGGTGGAACATTCAGTACTTC.

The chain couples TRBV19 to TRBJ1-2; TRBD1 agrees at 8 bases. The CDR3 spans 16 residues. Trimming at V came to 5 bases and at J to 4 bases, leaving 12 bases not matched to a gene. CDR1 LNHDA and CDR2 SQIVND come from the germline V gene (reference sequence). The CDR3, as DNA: TGTGCCAGTAGTTATCCCGGACAGGGAGCAAGCTATGGCTACACCTTC. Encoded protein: CASSYPGQGASYGYTF.

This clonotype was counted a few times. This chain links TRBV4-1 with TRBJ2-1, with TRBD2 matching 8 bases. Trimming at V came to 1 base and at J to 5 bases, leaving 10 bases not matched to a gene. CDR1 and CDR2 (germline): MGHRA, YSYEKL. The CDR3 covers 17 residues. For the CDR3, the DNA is TGCGCCAGCAGCCAAGGCCCGGGCACTAGCGGAAACAATGAGCAGTTCTTC. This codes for CASSQGPGTSGNNEQFF.

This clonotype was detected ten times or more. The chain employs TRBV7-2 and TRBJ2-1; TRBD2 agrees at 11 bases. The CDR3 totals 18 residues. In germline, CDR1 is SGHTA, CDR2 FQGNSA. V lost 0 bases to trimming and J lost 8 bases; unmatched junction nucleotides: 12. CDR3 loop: CASSLAPLLGLAAHEQFF. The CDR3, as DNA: TGTGCCAGCAGCTTAGCCCCACTTTTGGGACTAGCGGCCCATGAGCAGTTCTTC.

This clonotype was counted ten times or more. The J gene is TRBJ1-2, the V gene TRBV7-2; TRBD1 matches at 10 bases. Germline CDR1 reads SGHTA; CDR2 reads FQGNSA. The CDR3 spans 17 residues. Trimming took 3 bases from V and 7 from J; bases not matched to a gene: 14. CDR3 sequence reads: CASSLGRQGQGISGYTF. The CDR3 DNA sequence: TGTGCCAGCAGCTTGGGGCGGCAGGGACAGGGGATCTCTGGCTACACCTTC.

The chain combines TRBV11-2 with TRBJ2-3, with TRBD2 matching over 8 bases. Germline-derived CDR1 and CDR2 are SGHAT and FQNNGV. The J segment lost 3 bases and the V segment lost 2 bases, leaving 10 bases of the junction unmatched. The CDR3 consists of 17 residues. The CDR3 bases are TGTGCCAGCAGCTTATCGACAGTCTTAGCGGGAACAGATACGCAGTATTTT. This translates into CASSLSTVLAGTDTQYF.

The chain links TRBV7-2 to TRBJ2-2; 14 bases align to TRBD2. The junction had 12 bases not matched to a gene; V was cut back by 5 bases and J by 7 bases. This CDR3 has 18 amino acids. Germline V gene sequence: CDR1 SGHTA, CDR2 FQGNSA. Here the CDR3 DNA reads TGTGCCAGCAGCCCCCTGACTAGCGGGAGGGAAAGGGTCGGGGAGCTGTTTTTT. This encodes CASSPLTSGRERVGELFF.